Given below is one TCR beta chain in context. Its cognate antigen is unknown. Reverse transcription used about 0.45 to 1 ug RNA and random hexamers. Amplification of the TCR beta CDR3 was carried out by immunoSEQ multiplex PCR, which spanned a total of 54 Vbeta and 13 Jbeta segments. TCRdb reprocessed the immunoSEQ multiplex PCR reads via MiXCR and lists one record per CDR3 protein. Among 150,000 to 160,000 distinct CDR3 sequences listed, about 95% were seen once. After removal of 4 bases from V and 7 bases from J, the junction contained 11 bases not matched to a gene. Germline V CDR1 and CDR2: SGDLS, YYNGEE. CDR3 length equals 15 residues. The data derive from a study of CD8 T cells in Susac syndrome. The authors sequenced TCR beta from blood CD8+ and CD4+ T cells. Study-level points and caveats: The CD4+ T cell repertoires from Susac syndrome exhibited no clonal expansion.

Sequencing used CD4+ T cells from PBMCs. This rearrangement joins TRBV9 to TRBJ2-7; TRBD1 matches at 10 bases. The source is a human donor with Susac syndrome. CDR3 nucleotide sequence: TGTGCCAGCAGCCAACTCGGGACAGGGGTCGGGGAGCAGTACTTC. Protein sequence: CASSQLGTGVGEQYF.